A selection of T cell receptor beta chains follows, all from one sample in a study of long-term antiretroviral therapy in people with HIV. TCRdb's table, derived via immunoSEQ multiplex PCR, lists solely in-frame clones and lacks some. The profile shows about 39,000 clones, more than 80% of them singletons. This sample comprised unsorted PBMCs, obtained 3.1 years after starting antiretroviral therapy. The receptor set was obtained from a woman aged 50 to 65 with HIV. The CDR3 runs from the conserved cysteine through the conserved F or W. A D gene is named only where the DNA matches it firmly. Size is stated for part of the rows, as once, few or many counts, or as a class when the clone is expanded.

J	size	D	V	DNA	CDR3
TRBJ1-6	-	-	TRBV4-3	TGCGCCAGCAGCCAAGAGGCCGTTGCAGGACGTAATTCACCCCTCCACTTT	CASSQEAVAGRNSPLHF
TRBJ2-7	once	-	TRBV11-2	TGTGCCAGCAGCTTGAAGCGCCAGCTTTACGAGCAGTACTTC	CASSLKRQLYEQYF
TRBJ1-2	-	-	TRBV15	TGTGCCACCAGCAGAGAAGCGGGGAGTGCTAACTATGGCTACACCTTC	CATSREAGSANYGYTF
TRBJ1-1	-	TRBD1	TRBV7-6	TGTGCCAGCAGCCCAGGGTCGGGACAGTGGAACACTGAAGCTTTCTTT	CASSPGSGQWNTEAFF
TRBJ2-3	-	-	TRBV9	TGTGCCAGCAGCGTACTTAGGGTGGCAGATACGCAGTATTTT	CASSVLRVADTQYF
TRBJ2-7	-	-	TRBV12-2	TGTGCAAGTCGCTTCCGCCTGGCCGAGCAGTACTTC	CASRFRLAEQYF
TRBJ1-5	-	-	TRBV2	TGTGCCAGCAGTGATGGCCGGAGGGGTCAGCCCCAGCATTTT	CASSDGRRGQPQHF
TRBJ1-4	-	-	TRBV9	TGTGCCAGCACCAGGGATGGAGGGCGAACAAATGAAAAACTGTTTTTT	CASTRDGGRTNEKLFF
TRBJ1-1	-	TRBD1	TRBV6-1	TGTGCCAGCAGTCCAGTACAGGGGTCGAACACTGAAGCTTTCTTT	CASSPVQGSNTEAFF
TRBJ2-7	-	-	TRBV11-2	TGTGCCAGCAGCTACGGGGGGCGCGGGTCCTACGAGCAGTACTTC	CASSYGGRGSYEQYF
TRBJ2-7	-	TRBD1	TRBV4-1	TGCGCCAGCAGCCAAGAAGATAAAATTACGACAGGGGGCCAGTACGAGCAGTACTTC	CASSQEDKITTGGQYEQYF
TRBJ1-5	-	-	TRBV19	TGTGCCAGTAGTATAGGTTCGCAGGGCTCCGCAGAGCCCCAGCATTTT	CASSIGSQGSAEPQHF
TRBJ2-7	-	-	TRBV7-8	TGTGCCAGCAGCTTGACTGATCTAGCCTACGAGCAGTACTTC	CASSLTDLAYEQYF
TRBJ1-6	-	-	TRBV4-1	TGCGCCAGCAGCCAAGTGGCGATGGTAGATTATAATTCACCCCTCCACTTT	CASSQVAMVDYNSPLHF
TRBJ1-6	-	-	TRBV7-2	TGTGCCAGCAGCTCTCTGACAGGTTTGACACCCCTCCACTTT	CASSSLTGLTPLHF
TRBJ2-5	-	-	TRBV5-1	TGCGCCAGCAGCTTAACGGCTGGCCAAGAGACCCAGTACTTC	CASSLTAGQETQYF
TRBJ2-3	-	-	TRBV2	TGTGCCAGCAGTGAGGGGCCAAGGCGCACAGATACGCAGTATTTT	CASSEGPRRTDTQYF
TRBJ2-7	-	-	TRBV5-1	TGCGCCAGCAGCTTGGGGTCGGCCCGATTAATCTACGAGCAGTACTTC	CASSLGSARLIYEQYF
TRBJ1-2	-	TRBD1	TRBV7-2	TGTGCCAGCAGCTTCCCACAGGGGGCGAGGGGCTACACCTTC	CASSFPQGARGYTF
TRBJ1-1	-	-	TRBV25-1	TGTGCCAGCAGTGAATCTGGTACTGAAGCTTTCTTT	CASSESGTEAFF
TRBJ1-6	-	-	TRBV21-1	TGTGCCAGCAGCAAGGGGACAGGATATAATTCACCCCTCCACTTT	CASSKGTGYNSPLHF
TRBJ1-6	-	-	TRBV6-5	TGTGCCACCGGGAGGGATAATCTTAATAATTCACCCCTCCACTTT	CATGRDNLNNSPLHF
TRBJ1-1	-	-	TRBV30	TGTGCCTGGAGTTCGAACTTGAACACTGAAGCTTTCTTT	CAWSSNLNTEAFF
TRBJ1-1	-	-	TRBV9	TGTGCCAGCAGCGTAGTTGGGGGTGGTAACACTGAAGCTTTCTTT	CASSVVGGGNTEAFF
TRBJ1-5	-	-	TRBV2	TGTGCCAGCAGTGAGAATTCAGGGGAACGGGGTCAGCCCCAGCATTTT	CASSENSGERGQPQHF
TRBJ1-1	few	-	TRBV5-5	TGTGCCGACCGGGGGCTGAACACTGAAGCTTTCTTT	CADRGLNTEAFF
TRBJ1-2	large	-	TRBV30	TGTGCCTGGAATCCCTCTTGGGGCTACACCTTC	CAWNPSWGYTF
TRBJ1-4	-	-	TRBV7-8	TGTGCCAGCAGCTTATCAGATTTCAATGAAAAACTGTTTTTT	CASSLSDFNEKLFF
TRBJ2-2	-	-	TRBV6-5	TGTGCCAGCAGTTTGGGTACGAACACCGGGGAGCTGTTTTTT	CASSLGTNTGELFF
TRBJ2-5	-	TRBD2	TRBV4-2	TGTGCCAGCAGCCAAGTGGGACTAGGGGGTGGGGGGGAGACCCAGTACTTC	CASSQVGLGGGGETQYF
TRBJ2-3	-	-	TRBV7-9	TGTGCCAGCGGAGAGACGGGACCCACAGATACGCAGTATTTT	CASGETGPTDTQYF
TRBJ1-2	few	TRBD1	TRBV12-5	TGTGCTAGTGGTAGTGACAGGGACTATGGCTACACCTTC	CASGSDRDYGYTF
TRBJ1-2	-	-	TRBV2	TGTGCCAGCAATGCGAACAGCGATTCCTATGGCTACACCTTC	CASNANSDSYGYTF
TRBJ2-7	-	-	TRBV29-1	TGCAGCGTGAGAAAACAGGATTCCTACGAGCAGTACTTC	CSVRKQDSYEQYF
TRBJ2-3	-	TRBD1	TRBV5-4	TGTGCCAGCAGCCCCGGGACAGGGAGACCGGATACGCAGTATTTT	CASSPGTGRPDTQYF
TRBJ1-3	-	TRBD1	TRBV9	TGTGCCAGCAGCGTAGAAGGGACAGATAACACCATATATTTT	CASSVEGTDNTIYF
TRBJ1-4	-	-	TRBV5-6	TGTGCCAGCAGCTTGATTAAGGGTGAAAAACTGTTTTTT	CASSLIKGEKLFF
TRBJ2-3	-	TRBD2	TRBV13	TGTGCCAGCAGCTTAGGGCCCCCTTCCGCGGGGGCAGATACGCAGTATTTT	CASSLGPPSAGADTQYF
TRBJ1-2	-	-	TRBV5-5	TGTGCCAGCAGCCCGAACACGTGGACCGAGGGTGGCTACACCTTC	CASSPNTWTEGGYTF
TRBJ2-7	-	-	TRBV7-2	TGTGCCAGCAGCTTTGACAGGCCCTACGAGCAGTACTTC	CASSFDRPYEQYF
TRBJ1-2	-	-	TRBV29-1	TGCAGCGTTGAAGATTTCGGGACTGTAGTAACCTATGGCTACACCTTC	CSVEDFGTVVTYGYTF
TRBJ1-1	-	TRBD1	TRBV4-2	TGTGCCAGCAGCCAAGCAACGGTGACAGGGGGCTTCACTGAAGCTTTCTTT	CASSQATVTGGFTEAFF